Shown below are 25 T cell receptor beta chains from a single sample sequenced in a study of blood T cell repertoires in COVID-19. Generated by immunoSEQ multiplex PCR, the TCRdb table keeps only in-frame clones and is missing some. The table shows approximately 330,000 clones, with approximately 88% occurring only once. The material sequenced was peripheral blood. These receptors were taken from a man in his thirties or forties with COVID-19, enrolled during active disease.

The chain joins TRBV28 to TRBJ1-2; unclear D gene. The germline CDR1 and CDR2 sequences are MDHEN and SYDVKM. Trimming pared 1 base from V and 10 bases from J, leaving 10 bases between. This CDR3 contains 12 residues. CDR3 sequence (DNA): TGTGCCAGCAGTTTATCGGGTCCGGACTACACCTTC. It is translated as CASSLSGPDYTF.

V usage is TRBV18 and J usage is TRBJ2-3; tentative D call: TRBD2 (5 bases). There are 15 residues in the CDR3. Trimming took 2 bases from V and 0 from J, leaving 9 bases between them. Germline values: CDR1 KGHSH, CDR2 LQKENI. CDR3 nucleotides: TGTGCCAGCTCACCAAGTACGGGAAGCACAGATACGCAGTATTTT. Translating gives CASSPSTGSTDTQYF.

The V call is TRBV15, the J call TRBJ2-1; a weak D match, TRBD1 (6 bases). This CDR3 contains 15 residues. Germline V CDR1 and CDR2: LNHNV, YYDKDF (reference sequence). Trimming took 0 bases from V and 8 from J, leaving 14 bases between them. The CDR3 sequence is CATSREDRGMDEQFF. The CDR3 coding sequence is TGTGCCACCAGCAGAGAAGATAGGGGGATGGATGAGCAGTTCTTC.

The CDR3 coding sequence is TGCGCCAGCAGCTTAACGTTGGTCGGCGGGAGCGGTACAGATACGCAGTATTTT. Amino acids: CASSLTLVGGSGTDTQYF. This chain joins TRBV5-1 and TRBJ2-3; 7 bases line up with TRBD2. CDR1 is SGHRS and CDR2 is YFSETQ in the germline V gene. Trimming took 2 bases from V and 3 from J; bases not matched to a gene: 15. The CDR3 extends over 18 amino acids.

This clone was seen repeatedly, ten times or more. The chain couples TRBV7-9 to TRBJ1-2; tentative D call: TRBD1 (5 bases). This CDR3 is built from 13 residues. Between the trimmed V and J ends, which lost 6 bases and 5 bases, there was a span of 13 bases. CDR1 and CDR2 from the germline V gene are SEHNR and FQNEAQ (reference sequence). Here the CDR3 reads CASRGPSGYGYTF. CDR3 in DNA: TGTGCCAGCAGGGGGCCCTCCGGGTATGGCTACACCTTC.

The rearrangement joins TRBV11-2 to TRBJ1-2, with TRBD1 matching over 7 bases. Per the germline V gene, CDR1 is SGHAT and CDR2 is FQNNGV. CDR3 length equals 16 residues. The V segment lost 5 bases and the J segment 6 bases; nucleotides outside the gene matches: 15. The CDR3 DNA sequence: TGTGCCAGCAGCATGGGGACAGTTTGGCAACAGGATGGCTACACCTTC. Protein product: CASSMGTVWQQDGYTF.

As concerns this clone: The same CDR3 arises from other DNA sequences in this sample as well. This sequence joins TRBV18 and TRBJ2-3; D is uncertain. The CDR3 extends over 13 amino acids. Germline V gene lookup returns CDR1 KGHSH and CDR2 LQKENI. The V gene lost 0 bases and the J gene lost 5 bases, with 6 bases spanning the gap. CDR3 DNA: TGTGCCAGCTCACCACCGTCGAGAGATACGCAGTATTTT. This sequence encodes CASSPPSRDTQYF.

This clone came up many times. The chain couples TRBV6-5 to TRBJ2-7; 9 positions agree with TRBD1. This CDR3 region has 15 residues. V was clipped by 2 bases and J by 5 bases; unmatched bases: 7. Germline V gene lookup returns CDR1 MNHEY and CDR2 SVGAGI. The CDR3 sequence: CASSYRGTGSDEQYF. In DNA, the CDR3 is TGTGCCAGCAGTTACCGGGGGACAGGGAGCGACGAGCAGTACTTC.

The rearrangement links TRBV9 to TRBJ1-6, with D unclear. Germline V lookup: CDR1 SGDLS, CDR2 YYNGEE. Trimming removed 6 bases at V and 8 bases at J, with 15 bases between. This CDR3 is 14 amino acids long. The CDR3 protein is CASNPIPSDSPLHF. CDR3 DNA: TGTGCCAGCAACCCCATTCCATCGGATTCACCCCTCCACTTT.

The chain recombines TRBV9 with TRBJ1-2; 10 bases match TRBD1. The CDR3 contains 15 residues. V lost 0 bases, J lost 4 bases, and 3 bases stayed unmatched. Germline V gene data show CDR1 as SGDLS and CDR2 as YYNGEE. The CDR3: CASSVVTGGIYGYTF. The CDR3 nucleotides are TGTGCCAGCAGCGTAGTGACAGGGGGCATCTATGGCTACACCTTC.

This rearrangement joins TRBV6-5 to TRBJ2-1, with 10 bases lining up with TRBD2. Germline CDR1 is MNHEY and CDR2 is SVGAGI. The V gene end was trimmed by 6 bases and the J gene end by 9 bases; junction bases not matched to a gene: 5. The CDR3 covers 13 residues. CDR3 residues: CASRASGGGEQFF. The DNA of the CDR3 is TGTGCCAGCAGGGCTAGCGGGGGTGGTGAGCAGTTCTTC.

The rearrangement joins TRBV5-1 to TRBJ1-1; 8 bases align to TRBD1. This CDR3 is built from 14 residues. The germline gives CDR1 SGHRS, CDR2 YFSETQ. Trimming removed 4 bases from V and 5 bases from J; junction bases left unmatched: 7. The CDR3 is CASSRRTGTTEAFF. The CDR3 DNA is TGCGCCAGCAGCCGGAGGACAGGGACGACTGAAGCTTTCTTT.

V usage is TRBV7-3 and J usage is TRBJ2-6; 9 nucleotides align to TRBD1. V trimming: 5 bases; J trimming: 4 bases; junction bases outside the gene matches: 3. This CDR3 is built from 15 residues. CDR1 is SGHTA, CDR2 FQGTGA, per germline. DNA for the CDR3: TGTGCCAGCAGCACACAGGGGGCCGGGGCCAACGTCCTGACTTTC. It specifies CASSTQGAGANVLTF.

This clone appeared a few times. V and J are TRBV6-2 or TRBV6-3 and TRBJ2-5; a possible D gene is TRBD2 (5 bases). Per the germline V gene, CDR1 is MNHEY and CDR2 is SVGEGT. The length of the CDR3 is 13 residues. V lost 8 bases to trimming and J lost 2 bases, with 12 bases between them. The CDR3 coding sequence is TGTGCCAGCGGCCCGCGGGCTCAAGAGACCCAGTACTTC. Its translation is CASGPRAQETQYF.

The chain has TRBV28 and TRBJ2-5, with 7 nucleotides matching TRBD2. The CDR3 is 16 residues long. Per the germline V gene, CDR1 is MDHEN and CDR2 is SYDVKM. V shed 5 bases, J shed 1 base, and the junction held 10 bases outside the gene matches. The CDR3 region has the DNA TGTGCCAGCAGTCCACTAGCGATCAACATCCAAGAGACCCAGTACTTC. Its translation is CASSPLAINIQETQYF.

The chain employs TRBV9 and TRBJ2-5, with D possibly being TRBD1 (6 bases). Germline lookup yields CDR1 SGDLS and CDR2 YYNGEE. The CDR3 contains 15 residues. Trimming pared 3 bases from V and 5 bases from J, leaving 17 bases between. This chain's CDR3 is CASSEDTGPSETQYF. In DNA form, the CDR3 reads TGTGCCAGCAGCGAAGATACAGGGCCTTCCGAGACCCAGTACTTC. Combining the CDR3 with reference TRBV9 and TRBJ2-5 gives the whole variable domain DSGVTQTPKHLITATGQRVTLRCSPRSGDLSVYWYQQSLDQGLQFLIQYYNGEERAKGNILERFSAQQFPDLHSELNLSSLELGDSALYFCASSEDTGPSETQYFGPGTRLLVL.

This CDR3 reads CASSPSSYEQYF. CDR3 sequence (DNA): TGTGCCAGTAGCCCGTCGAGCTACGAGCAGTACTTC. This chain links TRBV19 with TRBJ2-7; D ambiguous. CDR3 length equals 12 residues. The V end lost 6 bases, the J end lost 3 bases, and 9 bases lay between the germline ends. The germline V gene has CDR1 LNHDA and CDR2 SQIVND (reference sequence).

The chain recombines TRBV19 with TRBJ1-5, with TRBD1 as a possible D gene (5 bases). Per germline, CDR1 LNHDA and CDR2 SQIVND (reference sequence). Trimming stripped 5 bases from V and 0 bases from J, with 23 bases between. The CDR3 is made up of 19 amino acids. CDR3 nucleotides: TGTGCCAGTAGTCCCGGGGGACTTAGAGGGGATTATAGCAATCAGCCCCAGCATTTT. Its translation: CASSPGGLRGDYSNQPQHF.

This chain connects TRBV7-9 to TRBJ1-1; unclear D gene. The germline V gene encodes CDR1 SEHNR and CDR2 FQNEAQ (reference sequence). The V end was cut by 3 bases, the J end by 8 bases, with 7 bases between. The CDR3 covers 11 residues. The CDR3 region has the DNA TGTGCCAGCAGCTTTACGGTAGAAGCTTTCTTT. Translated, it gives CASSFTVEAFF.

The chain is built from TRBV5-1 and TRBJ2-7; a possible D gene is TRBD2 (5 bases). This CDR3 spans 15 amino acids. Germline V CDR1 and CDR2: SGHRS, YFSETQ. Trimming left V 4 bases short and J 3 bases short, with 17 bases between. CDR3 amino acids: CASSLQGSGNYEQYF. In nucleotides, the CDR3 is TGCGCCAGCAGCCTCCAAGGGTCGGGGAACTACGAGCAGTACTTC.

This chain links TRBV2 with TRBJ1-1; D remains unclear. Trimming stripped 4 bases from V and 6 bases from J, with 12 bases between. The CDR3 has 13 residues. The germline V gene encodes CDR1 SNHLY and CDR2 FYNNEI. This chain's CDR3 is CASSGPRESEAFF. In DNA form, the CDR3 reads TGTGCCAGCAGTGGCCCACGGGAATCTGAAGCTTTCTTT.

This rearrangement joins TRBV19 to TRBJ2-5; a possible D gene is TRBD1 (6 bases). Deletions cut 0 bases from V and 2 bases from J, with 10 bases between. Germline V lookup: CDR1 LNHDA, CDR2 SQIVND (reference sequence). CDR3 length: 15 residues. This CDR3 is CASSIEAGAQETQYF. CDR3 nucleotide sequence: TGTGCCAGTAGTATAGAGGCAGGGGCGCAAGAGACCCAGTACTTC.

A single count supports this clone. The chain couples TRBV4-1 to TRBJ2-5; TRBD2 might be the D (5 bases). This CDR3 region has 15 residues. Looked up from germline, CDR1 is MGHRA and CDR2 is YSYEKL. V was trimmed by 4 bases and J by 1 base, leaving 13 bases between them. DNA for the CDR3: TGCGCCAGCAGCCCGCGGGTCTATTCCCAAGAGACCCAGTACTTC. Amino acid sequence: CASSPRVYSQETQYF.

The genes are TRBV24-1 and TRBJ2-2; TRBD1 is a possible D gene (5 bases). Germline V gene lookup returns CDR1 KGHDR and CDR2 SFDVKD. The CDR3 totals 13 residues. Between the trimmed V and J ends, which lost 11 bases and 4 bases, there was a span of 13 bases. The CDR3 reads CAIQNQGTGELFF. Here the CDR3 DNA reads TGTGCCATACAGAATCAGGGCACCGGGGAGCTGTTTTTT.

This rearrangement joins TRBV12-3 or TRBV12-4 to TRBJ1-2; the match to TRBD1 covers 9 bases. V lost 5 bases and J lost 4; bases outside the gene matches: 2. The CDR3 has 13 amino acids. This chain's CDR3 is CASSTGGVYGYTF. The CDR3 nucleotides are TGTGCCAGCAGTACAGGGGGCGTCTATGGCTACACCTTC.